This TCR beta chain was captured by sequencing in a study of response to subunit inactivated influenza vaccine. TCRdb used MiXCR to reprocess the RT-PCR reads, holding one entry per CDR3 protein. The table records more than 550,000 distinct CDR3 sequences, roughly 10% of them present only once. This clonotype was seen ten or more times. This sample was also put to use in a study of T cells expressing NK-cell markers. That report notes: The authors made TCR beta cDNA libraries by 5'RACE template switching. This switching added a universal primer site and UMIs. Beta-chain profiling covered CD3+CD56+NKG2C+, CD3+CD56+NKG2C- and CD3+CD56-NKG2C+ sorted subsets.

The TCR sequence derives from a man in his fifties or sixties who received an inactivated influenza vaccine. The sequencing here drew on PBMCs from blood, taken on the day of vaccination.

The CDR3: CASSQDRGLGEQYF. CDR3 DNA: TGCGCCAGCAGCCAAGACAGGGGGCTTGGGGAGCAGTACTTC. The chain has TRBV4-1 and TRBJ2-7; 8 bases match TRBD1. This CDR3 has 14 residues. Germline V CDR1 and CDR2: MGHRA, YSYEKL. V gave up 0 bases and J gave up 7 bases; unmatched junction bases: 5.